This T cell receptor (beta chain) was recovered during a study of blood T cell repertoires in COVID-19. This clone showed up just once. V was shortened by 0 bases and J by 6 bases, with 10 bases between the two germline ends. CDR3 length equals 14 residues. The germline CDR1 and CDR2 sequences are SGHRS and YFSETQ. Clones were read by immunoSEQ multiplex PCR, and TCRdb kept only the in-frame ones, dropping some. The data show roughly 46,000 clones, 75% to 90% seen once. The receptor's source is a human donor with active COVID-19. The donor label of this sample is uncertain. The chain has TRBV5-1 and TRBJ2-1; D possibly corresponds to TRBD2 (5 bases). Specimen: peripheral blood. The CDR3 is CASSLASGLNEQFF. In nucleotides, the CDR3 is TGCGCCAGCAGCTTGGCCAGCGGCCTCAATGAGCAGTTCTTC.